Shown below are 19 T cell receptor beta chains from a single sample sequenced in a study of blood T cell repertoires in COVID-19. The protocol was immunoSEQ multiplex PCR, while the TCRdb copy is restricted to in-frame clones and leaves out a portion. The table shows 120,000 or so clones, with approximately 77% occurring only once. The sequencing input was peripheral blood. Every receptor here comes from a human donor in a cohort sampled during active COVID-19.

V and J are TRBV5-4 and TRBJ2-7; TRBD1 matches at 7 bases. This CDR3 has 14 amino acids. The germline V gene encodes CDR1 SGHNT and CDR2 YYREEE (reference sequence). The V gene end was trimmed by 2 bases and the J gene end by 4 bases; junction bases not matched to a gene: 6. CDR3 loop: CASSFGQGVYEQYF. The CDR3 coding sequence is TGTGCCAGCAGCTTCGGGCAGGGGGTTTACGAGCAGTACTTC.

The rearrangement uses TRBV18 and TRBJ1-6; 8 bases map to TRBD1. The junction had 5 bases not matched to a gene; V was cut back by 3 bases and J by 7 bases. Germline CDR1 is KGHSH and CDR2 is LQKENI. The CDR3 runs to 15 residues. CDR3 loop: CASSPADRGNSPLHF. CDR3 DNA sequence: TGTGCCAGCTCACCGGCTGACAGGGGAAATTCACCCCTCCACTTT.

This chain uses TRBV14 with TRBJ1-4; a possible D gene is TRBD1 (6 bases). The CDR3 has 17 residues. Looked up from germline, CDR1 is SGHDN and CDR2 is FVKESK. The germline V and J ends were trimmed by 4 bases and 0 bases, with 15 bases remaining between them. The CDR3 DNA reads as TGTGCCAGCAGCCCCCTAGGGGGAACCCCAACTAATGAAAAACTGTTTTTT. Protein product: CASSPLGGTPTNEKLFF.

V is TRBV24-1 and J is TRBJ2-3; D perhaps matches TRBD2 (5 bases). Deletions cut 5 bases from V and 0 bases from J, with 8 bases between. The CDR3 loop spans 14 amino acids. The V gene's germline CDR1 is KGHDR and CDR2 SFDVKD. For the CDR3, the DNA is TGTGCCACCAGTGTGAGGGAGAGCACAGATACGCAGTATTTT. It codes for CATSVRESTDTQYF.

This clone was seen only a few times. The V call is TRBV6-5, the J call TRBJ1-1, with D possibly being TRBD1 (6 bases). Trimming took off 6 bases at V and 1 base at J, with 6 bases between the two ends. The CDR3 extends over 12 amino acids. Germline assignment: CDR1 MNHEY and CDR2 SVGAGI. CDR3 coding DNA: TGTGCCAGCAGGACAGGGAACACTGAAGCTTTCTTT. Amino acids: CASRTGNTEAFF.

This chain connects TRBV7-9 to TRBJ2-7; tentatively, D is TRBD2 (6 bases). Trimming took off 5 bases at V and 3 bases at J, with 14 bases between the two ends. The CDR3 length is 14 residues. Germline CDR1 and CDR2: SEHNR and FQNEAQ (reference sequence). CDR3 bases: TGTGCCAGCAGCCATCCCGGGGGTAACTACGAGCAGTACTTC. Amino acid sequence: CASSHPGGNYEQYF.

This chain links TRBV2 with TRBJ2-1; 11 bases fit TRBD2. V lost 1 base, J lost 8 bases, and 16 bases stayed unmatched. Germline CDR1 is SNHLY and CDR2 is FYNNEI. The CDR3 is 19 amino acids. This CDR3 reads CASSEVGLVETSGSYEQFF. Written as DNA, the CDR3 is TGTGCCAGCAGTGAAGTGGGACTCGTAGAAACTAGCGGGAGTTATGAGCAGTTCTTC.

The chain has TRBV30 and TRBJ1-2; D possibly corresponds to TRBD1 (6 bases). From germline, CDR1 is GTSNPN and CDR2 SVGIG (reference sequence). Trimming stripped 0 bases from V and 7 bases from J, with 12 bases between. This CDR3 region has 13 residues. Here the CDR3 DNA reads TGTGCCTGGAGTGTATGGGGGCGCACTGGCTACACCTTC. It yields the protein CAWSVWGRTGYTF.

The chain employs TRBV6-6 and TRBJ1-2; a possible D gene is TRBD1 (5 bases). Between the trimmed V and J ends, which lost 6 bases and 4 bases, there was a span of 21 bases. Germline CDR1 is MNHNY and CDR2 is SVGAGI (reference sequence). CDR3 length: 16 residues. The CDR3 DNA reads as TGTGCCAGCAGCCCCGGTCGGGCGGGGACCGGCTATGGCTACACCTTC. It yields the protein CASSPGRAGTGYGYTF.

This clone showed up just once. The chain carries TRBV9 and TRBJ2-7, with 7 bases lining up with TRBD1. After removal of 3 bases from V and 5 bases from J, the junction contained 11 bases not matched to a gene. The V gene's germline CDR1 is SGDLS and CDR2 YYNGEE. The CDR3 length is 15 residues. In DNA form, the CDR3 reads TGTGCCAGCAGCGAGGGGGCCTACGTTGGGGACGAGCAGTACTTC. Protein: CASSEGAYVGDEQYF.

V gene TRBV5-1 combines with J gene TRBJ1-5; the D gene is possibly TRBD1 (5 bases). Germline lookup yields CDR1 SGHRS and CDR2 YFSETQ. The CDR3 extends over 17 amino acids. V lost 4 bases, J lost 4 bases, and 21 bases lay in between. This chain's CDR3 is CASSPPGRDHFNQPQHF. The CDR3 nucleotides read TGCGCCAGCAGCCCCCCGGGGAGGGACCACTTTAATCAGCCCCAGCATTTT.

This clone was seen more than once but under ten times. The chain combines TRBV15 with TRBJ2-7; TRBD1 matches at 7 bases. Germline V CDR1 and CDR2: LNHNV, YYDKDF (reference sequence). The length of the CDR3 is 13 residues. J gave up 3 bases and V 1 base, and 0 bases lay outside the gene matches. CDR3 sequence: CATSRGDSYEQYF. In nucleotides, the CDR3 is TGTGCCACCAGCAGAGGGGACAGCTACGAGCAGTACTTC. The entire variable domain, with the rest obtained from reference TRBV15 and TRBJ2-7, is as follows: DAMVIQNPRYQVTQFGKPVTLSCSQTLNHNVMYWYQQKSSQAPKLLFHYYDKDFNNEADTPDNFQSRRPNTSFCFLDIRSPGLGDTAMYLCATSRGDSYEQYFGPGTRLTVT.

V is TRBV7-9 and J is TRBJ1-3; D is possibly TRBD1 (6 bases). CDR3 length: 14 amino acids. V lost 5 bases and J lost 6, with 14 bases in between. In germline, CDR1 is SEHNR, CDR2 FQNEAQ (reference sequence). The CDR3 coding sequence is TGTGCCAGCAGCATAACAGGGAAGGAAAACACCATATATTTT. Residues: CASSITGKENTIYF.

DNA of the CDR3: TGCAGTGCTATTGACGGTCGCTCTGGGGCCAACGTCCTGACTTTC. Protein sequence: CSAIDGRSGANVLTF. This chain joins TRBV20-1 and TRBJ2-6; D not resolved. The CDR3 runs 15 residues. V lost 4 bases to trimming and J lost 0 bases, with 10 bases between them. The germline V gene has CDR1 DFQATT and CDR2 SNEGSKA (reference sequence).

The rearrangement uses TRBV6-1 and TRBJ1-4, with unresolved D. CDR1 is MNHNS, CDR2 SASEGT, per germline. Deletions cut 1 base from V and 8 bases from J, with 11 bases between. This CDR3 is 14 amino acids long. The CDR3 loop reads CASSEDWAGEKLFF. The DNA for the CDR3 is TGTGCCAGCAGTGAAGACTGGGCGGGCGAAAAACTGTTTTTT.

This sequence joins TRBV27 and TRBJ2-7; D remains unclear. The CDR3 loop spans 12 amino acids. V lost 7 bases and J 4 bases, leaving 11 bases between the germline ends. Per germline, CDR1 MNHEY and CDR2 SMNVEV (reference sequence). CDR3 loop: CASTSTRYEQYF. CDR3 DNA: TGTGCCAGCACCTCAACTCGATACGAGCAGTACTTC.

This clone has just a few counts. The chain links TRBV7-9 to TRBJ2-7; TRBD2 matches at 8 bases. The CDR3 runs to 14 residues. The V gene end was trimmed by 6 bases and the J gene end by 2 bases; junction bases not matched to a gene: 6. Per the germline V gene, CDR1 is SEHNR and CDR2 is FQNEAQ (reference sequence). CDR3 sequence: CASRRLASTYEQYF. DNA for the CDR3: TGTGCCAGCAGACGACTAGCGAGCACCTACGAGCAGTACTTC.

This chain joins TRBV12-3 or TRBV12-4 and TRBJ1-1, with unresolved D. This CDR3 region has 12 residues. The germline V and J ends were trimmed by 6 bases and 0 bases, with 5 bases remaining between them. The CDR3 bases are TGTGCCAGCAGACTTATGAACACTGAAGCTTTCTTT. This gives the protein CASRLMNTEAFF.

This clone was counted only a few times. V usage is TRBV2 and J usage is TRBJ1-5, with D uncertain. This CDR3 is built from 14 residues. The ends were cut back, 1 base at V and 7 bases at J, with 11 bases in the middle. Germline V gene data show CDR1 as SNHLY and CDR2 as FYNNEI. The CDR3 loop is CASSEGIGWQPQHF. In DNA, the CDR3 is TGTGCCAGCAGTGAAGGTATTGGCTGGCAGCCCCAGCATTTT.